The T cell receptor (beta chain) described here comes from a study of blood T cells in healthy people across ages. This clonotype was observed a single time. Its antigen is undetermined. There are 12 residues in the CDR3. The V gene lost 8 bases and the J gene lost 13 bases, with 21 bases spanning the gap. Per germline, CDR1 SQVTM and CDR2 ANQGSEA. The donors, aged 6 to 90, were healthy Caucasians from Russia. Samples each had at least 5.5 micrograms of total RNA extracted. Overall study findings and caveats: Unsorted PBMC material precluded a definitive naive versus antigen-experienced comparison.

The second PCR ran about 7 to 12 cycles with a sample-barcoded 5' primer and J-beta primers. Paired-end reads containing CDR3 totaled no fewer than 3 million for each sample. TCRdb reprocessed the 5' RACE reads via MiXCR and lists one record per CDR3 protein. The sample records hundreds of thousands of distinct CDR3 sequences, about three fifths being singletons. The sample taken for sequencing was blood. The chain links TRBV29-1 to TRBJ2-1; unclear D gene. The TCR comes from a man aged 25 to 40 in good health. This chain's CDR3 is CSYTWGEETQFF. DNA for the CDR3: TGCAGCTACACTTGGGGTGAGGAGACCCAGTTCTTC.